What follows are 31 T cell receptor beta chains derived from one specimen sequenced in a study of T cells after somatic rescue of genetic block. The data were produced by immunoSEQ multiplex PCR, yet TCRdb's version contains in-frame clones alone and is incomplete. Of tens of thousands of clones listed, about 91% are singletons. Sequencing was done on a sample of peripheral blood mononuclear cells (PBMCs). The receptor source for this set is a man between 35 and 55 years old.

About this clone: The junction does not match germline at one end; this may be a read error. V gene TRBV27 combines with J gene TRBJ1-3; 8 positions agree with TRBD1. This CDR3 is 15 amino acids long. CDR1 and CDR2 from the germline V gene are MNHEY and SMNVEV (reference sequence). In nucleotides, the CDR3 is TGTGCCAGCAGCTTATCAGGGGGCGTCGGAAACACCATATATTTT. Amino acids: CASSLSGGVGNTIYF.

The chain recombines TRBV7-9 with TRBJ1-1; D possibly corresponds to TRBD1 (6 bases). Trimming took 4 bases from V and 3 from J, leaving 15 bases between them. The CDR3 consists of 15 residues. Per germline, CDR1 SEHNR and CDR2 FQNEAQ (reference sequence). Written as DNA, the CDR3 is TGTGCCAGCAGCTCCTACAGGGAACTGGACACTGAAGCTTTCTTT. As protein: CASSSYRELDTEAFF.

The chain uses TRBV28 and TRBJ1-1, with 7 bases lining up with TRBD1. J gave up 6 bases and V 4 bases, and 8 bases lay outside the gene matches. The CDR3 covers 14 residues. CDR1 and CDR2 (germline): MDHEN, SYDVKM. This CDR3 reads CASSSQGPGAEAFF. CDR3 nucleotide sequence: TGTGCCAGCAGTTCACAGGGGCCTGGGGCTGAAGCTTTCTTT.

The chain recombines TRBV4-1 with TRBJ2-1; 8 bases agree with TRBD2. CDR3 length: 16 amino acids. Losses at the gene ends were 1 base for V and 5 bases for J; bases not matched to a gene: 7. Germline loops: CDR1 MGHRA, CDR2 YSYEKL. CDR3: CASSQVAGPNHNEQFF. Written as DNA, the CDR3 is TGCGCCAGCAGCCAAGTAGCGGGACCTAACCACAATGAGCAGTTCTTC.

This clone was observed at least ten times. V is TRBV18 and J is TRBJ1-6; 7 bases are a match to TRBD1. Germline V gene lookup returns CDR1 KGHSH and CDR2 LQKENI. The CDR3 contains 15 residues. The V gene end was trimmed by 2 bases and the J gene end by 4 bases; junction bases not matched to a gene: 2. The CDR3 loop is CASSPMGQYNSPLHF. CDR3 bases: TGTGCCAGCTCACCAATGGGACAGTATAATTCACCCCTCCACTTT.

The rearrangement links TRBV10-3 to TRBJ2-7; TRBD2 matches 7 bases. Germline-derived CDR1 and CDR2 are ENHRY and SYGVKD. CDR3 length: 13 amino acids. Trimming at V came to 10 bases and at J to 6 bases, leaving 12 bases not matched to a gene. Here the CDR3 DNA reads TGTGCCACCACGGGACTAACCACTGCCGAGCAGTACTTC. It yields the protein CATTGLTTAEQYF.

This clone is a singleton in its sample. The rearrangement uses TRBV5-3 and TRBJ1-5; D is perhaps TRBD1 (6 bases). TRBV5-3 is flagged as an ORF with uncertain function. CDR3 length: 14 residues. With 4 bases removed from V and 5 bases from J, the gap between germline ends came to 13 bases. The CDR3 loop is CARSHNRAHQPQHF. DNA for the CDR3: TGTGCCAGAAGCCATAACAGGGCTCATCAGCCCCAGCATTTT.

The chain has TRBV7-2 and TRBJ2-2; D call uncertain. Germline V gene sequence: CDR1 SGHTA, CDR2 FQGNSA. This CDR3 region has 12 residues. Trimming pared 5 bases from V and 2 bases from J, leaving 3 bases between. In DNA, the CDR3 is TGTGCCAGCAGCAAAAACACCGGGGAGCTGTTTTTT. Amino acid sequence: CASSKNTGELFF.

The genes are TRBV18 and TRBJ2-3; 7 nucleotides align to TRBD1. The CDR3 sequence is 16 residues long. Germline V gene lookup returns CDR1 KGHSH and CDR2 LQKENI. The J segment lost 4 bases and the V segment lost 4 bases, leaving 11 bases of the junction unmatched. The CDR3 is CASSRRGQKGADTQYF. In nucleotides, the CDR3 is TGTGCCAGCTCACGAAGGGGACAGAAAGGTGCAGATACGCAGTATTTT.

This chain links TRBV6-5 with TRBJ2-2, with 8 nucleotides matching TRBD1. Germline assignment: CDR1 MNHEY and CDR2 SVGAGI. This CDR3 contains 15 residues. V was pared by 4 bases and J by 4 bases, with 5 bases of the junction left unmatched. The chain's CDR3 is CASSWEQGGTGELFF. CDR3 nucleotides: TGTGCCAGCAGTTGGGAACAGGGGGGCACCGGGGAGCTGTTTTTT.

This chain links TRBV4-2 with TRBJ1-2; unclear D gene. The germline CDR1 and CDR2 sequences are LGHNA and YNFKEQ. The CDR3 is 15 amino acids. Between the trimmed V and J ends, which lost 1 base and 0 bases, there was a span of 9 bases. The CDR3 spells CASSQGYGANYGYTF. CDR3 nucleotide sequence: TGTGCCAGCAGCCAAGGGTACGGAGCTAACTATGGCTACACCTTC.

The chain is built from TRBV29-1 and TRBJ2-1; TRBD2 is a possible D gene (5 bases). Germline assignment: CDR1 SQVTM and CDR2 ANQGSEA. The CDR3 runs 13 residues. Trimming shortened V by 8 bases and J by 3 bases, and 14 bases separated the two germline ends. CDR3 region: CSCRGSFYNEQFF. The CDR3 nucleotides are TGCAGCTGCCGCGGGTCGTTCTACAATGAGCAGTTCTTC.

A few counts support this clone. V and J are TRBV7-9 and TRBJ1-2; no definite D call. This CDR3 has 14 residues. Germline V lookup: CDR1 SEHNR, CDR2 FQNEAQ (reference sequence). V was shortened by 3 bases and J by 4 bases, with 12 bases between the two germline ends. The CDR3: CASSLGLGLYGYTF. The CDR3 nucleotides read TGTGCCAGCAGCTTGGGTTTAGGACTCTATGGCTACACCTTC.

The gene calls are TRBV18 and TRBJ1-3; TRBD1 is a possible D gene (6 bases). Between the trimmed V and J ends, which lost 5 bases and 3 bases, there was a span of 14 bases. CDR1 and CDR2 from the germline V gene are KGHSH and LQKENI. The length of the CDR3 is 15 residues. The CDR3 loop reads CASSSGTNYGNTIYF. CDR3 in DNA: TGTGCCAGCTCATCAGGGACAAACTATGGAAACACCATATATTTT.

In its sample, this clone was seen once. V is TRBV7-8 and J is TRBJ2-5; D is unresolved. Germline lookup yields CDR1 SGHVS and CDR2 FQNEAQ. V dropped 4 bases and J dropped 5 bases, with 11 bases sitting between them. The CDR3 consists of 13 residues. The chain's CDR3 is CASSSQVSETQYF. CDR3 nucleotide sequence: TGTGCCAGCAGCTCCCAGGTGTCGGAGACCCAGTACTTC.

This chain links TRBV7-9 with TRBJ1-1, with 7 bases that match TRBD1. V trimming: 5 bases; J trimming: 0 bases; junction bases outside the gene matches: 6. CDR1 and CDR2 from the germline V gene are SEHNR and FQNEAQ (reference sequence). The CDR3 is made up of 15 amino acids. CDR3 region: CASSRTGQMNTEAFF. The CDR3, as DNA: TGTGCCAGCAGCCGGACAGGACAAATGAACACTGAAGCTTTCTTT.

This sequence joins TRBV5-4 and TRBJ2-1; D unresolved. This CDR3 has 16 amino acids. Per the germline V gene, CDR1 is SGHNT and CDR2 is YYREEE (reference sequence). Deletions cut 4 bases from V and 3 bases from J, with 17 bases between. The DNA of the CDR3 is TGTGCCAGCAGCGCCTCCAACTCAGTCCACTACAATGAGCAGTTCTTC. It yields the protein CASSASNSVHYNEQFF.

For the CDR3, the DNA is TGCGCCAGCAGTGCCCGGACTAGCGGGGGAGTCACAGATACGCAGTATTTT. Translated, it gives CASSARTSGGVTDTQYF. The rearrangement links TRBV10-1 to TRBJ2-3; TRBD2 agrees at 13 bases. Unmatched junction bases numbered 6, after V lost 4 bases and J lost 2 bases. Germline V gene sequence: CDR1 WNHNN, CDR2 SYGVQD (reference sequence). The CDR3 is made up of 17 amino acids.

This clone was observed a handful of times. DNA for the CDR3: TGTGCCAGCAGCTCGGGGGTAGTTATTGAGCAGTTCTTC. Its protein is CASSSGVVIEQFF. The chain joins TRBV7-2 to TRBJ2-1; D is perhaps TRBD2 (6 bases). CDR1 and CDR2 from the germline V gene are SGHTA and FQGNSA. The CDR3 runs 13 residues. V lost 4 bases and J 9 bases, leaving 13 bases between the germline ends.

This chain's CDR3 is CSARAGTQQFF. The CDR3 DNA sequence: TGCAGTGCTAGAGCTGGGACACAGCAGTTCTTC. This rearrangement joins TRBV20-1 to TRBJ2-1, with D perhaps matching TRBD1 (6 bases). Germline CDR1 is DFQATT and CDR2 is SNEGSKA (reference sequence). With 1 base removed from V and 11 bases from J, the gap between germline ends came to 9 bases. The CDR3 has 11 residues.

The chain recombines TRBV2 with TRBJ1-5; D is undetermined. V was cut by 5 bases and J by 4 bases, with 9 bases left in between. Germline-derived CDR1 and CDR2 are SNHLY and FYNNEI. This CDR3 has 13 residues. The CDR3 sequence is CASSPQKNQPQHF. The CDR3 region has the DNA TGTGCCAGCAGTCCTCAAAAAAATCAGCCCCAGCATTTT.

The chain links TRBV30 to TRBJ2-5; D gene unclear. This CDR3 is 14 amino acids long. Germline assignment: CDR1 GTSNPN and CDR2 SVGIG (reference sequence). Trimming removed 2 bases at V and 0 bases at J, with 10 bases between. The CDR3 here is CAWSSDTYQETQYF. CDR3 DNA sequence: TGTGCCTGGAGTTCAGATACGTACCAAGAGACCCAGTACTTC.

V and J are TRBV5-6 and TRBJ2-2; TRBD2 might be the D (5 bases). The CDR3 covers 14 residues. CDR1 is SGHDT, CDR2 YYEEEE, per germline. Trimming left V 4 bases short and J 6 bases short, with 13 bases between. CDR3 sequence reads: CASSPPAGPGELFF. Here the CDR3 DNA reads TGTGCCAGCAGCCCGCCGGCGGGCCCCGGGGAGCTGTTTTTT.

The chain combines TRBV27 with TRBJ2-1, with TRBD2 matching over 9 bases. After removal of 2 bases from V and 7 bases from J, the junction contained 6 bases not matched to a gene. Germline assignment: CDR1 MNHEY and CDR2 SMNVEV (reference sequence). The CDR3 spans 15 residues. The CDR3 DNA sequence: TGTGCCAGCAGTTTAAGGCGGGGGGGCGAGAATGAGCAGTTCTTC. Encoded protein: CASSLRRGGENEQFF.

The rearrangement joins TRBV4-2 to TRBJ2-1; the match to TRBD2 covers 14 bases. CDR3 length: 17 residues. Germline V gene lookup returns CDR1 LGHNA and CDR2 YNFKEQ. J gave up 7 bases and V 4 bases, and 9 bases lay outside the gene matches. CDR3 sequence reads: CASSRRLAGGRRNEQFF. Written as DNA, the CDR3 is TGTGCCAGCAGCCGACGACTAGCGGGGGGGCGGAGGAATGAGCAGTTCTTC.

This clone showed up just once. Written as DNA, the CDR3 is TGCGCCAGCAGCTTGGGAGGGAGAGGCGATACGCAGTATTTT. Protein sequence: CASSLGGRGDTQYF. The V gene is TRBV5-1, the J gene TRBJ2-3, with D possibly TRBD2 on 5 matching bases. Germline-derived CDR1 and CDR2 are SGHRS and YFSETQ. V was shortened by 0 bases and J by 6 bases, with 11 bases between the two germline ends. CDR3 length: 14 residues.

This rearrangement joins TRBV13 to TRBJ1-1; maybe TRBD1 (5 bases). The length of the CDR3 is 14 residues. The germline CDR1 and CDR2 sequences are PRHDT and FYEKMQ (reference sequence). Trimming removed 3 bases from V and 0 bases from J, with 8 bases in between. The CDR3 reads CASSFGTVNTEAFF. In nucleotides, the CDR3 is TGTGCCAGCAGCTTCGGGACCGTGAACACTGAAGCTTTCTTT.

This chain links TRBV11-2 with TRBJ1-5, with 7 bases aligning to TRBD1. This CDR3 is 16 amino acids long. Germline assignment: CDR1 SGHAT and CDR2 FQNNGV. V shed 5 bases and J 3 bases; nucleotides not matched to a gene: 10. CDR3 DNA: TGTGCCAGCAGCAACAATCGACAGGGCCCCAATCAGCCCCAGCATTTT. Residues: CASSNNRQGPNQPQHF.

The genes are TRBV5-4 and TRBJ2-3; TRBD1 is a possible D gene (5 bases). Germline CDR1 and CDR2: SGHNT and YYREEE (reference sequence). The CDR3 runs to 15 residues. The ends were cut back, 3 bases at V and 2 bases at J, with 13 bases in the middle. The CDR3: CASSSKGQITDTQYF. CDR3 coding DNA: TGTGCCAGCAGCTCAAAGGGGCAGATCACAGATACGCAGTATTTT. The whole variable domain, remainder taken from reference TRBV5-4 and TRBJ2-3, is ETGVTQSPTHLIKTRGQQVTLRCSSQSGHNTVSWYQQALGQGPQFIFQYYREEENGRGNFPPRFSGLQFPNYSSELNVNALELDDSALYLCASSSKGQITDTQYFGPGTRLTVL.

The chain recombines TRBV5-5 with TRBJ2-7, with 8 nucleotides matching TRBD2. Germline V gene data show CDR1 as SGHKS and CDR2 as YYEKEE (reference sequence). Unmatched junction bases numbered 9, after V lost 10 bases and J lost 0 bases. This CDR3 comprises 14 residues. The CDR3 nucleotides are TGTGCCGGGCGGGGGGACCCCCTCTCCTACGAGCAGTACTTC. It translates to CAGRGDPLSYEQYF. Variable domain in full (rest from reference TRBV5-5 and TRBJ2-7): DAGVTQSPTHLIKTRGQQVTLRCSPISGHKSVSWYQQVLGQGPQFIFQYYEKEERGRGNFPDRFSARQFPNYSSELNVNALLLGDSALYLCAGRGDPLSYEQYFGPGTRLTVT.

The chain combines TRBV19 with TRBJ2-1; D is perhaps TRBD2 (5 bases). Trimming stripped 0 bases from V and 2 bases from J, with 11 bases between. Germline assignment: CDR1 LNHDA and CDR2 SQIVND (reference sequence). The CDR3 is made up of 16 amino acids. DNA of the CDR3: TGTGCCAGTAGTATAGATCCTAGCATGGCCTACAATGAGCAGTTCTTC. Translation: CASSIDPSMAYNEQFF.